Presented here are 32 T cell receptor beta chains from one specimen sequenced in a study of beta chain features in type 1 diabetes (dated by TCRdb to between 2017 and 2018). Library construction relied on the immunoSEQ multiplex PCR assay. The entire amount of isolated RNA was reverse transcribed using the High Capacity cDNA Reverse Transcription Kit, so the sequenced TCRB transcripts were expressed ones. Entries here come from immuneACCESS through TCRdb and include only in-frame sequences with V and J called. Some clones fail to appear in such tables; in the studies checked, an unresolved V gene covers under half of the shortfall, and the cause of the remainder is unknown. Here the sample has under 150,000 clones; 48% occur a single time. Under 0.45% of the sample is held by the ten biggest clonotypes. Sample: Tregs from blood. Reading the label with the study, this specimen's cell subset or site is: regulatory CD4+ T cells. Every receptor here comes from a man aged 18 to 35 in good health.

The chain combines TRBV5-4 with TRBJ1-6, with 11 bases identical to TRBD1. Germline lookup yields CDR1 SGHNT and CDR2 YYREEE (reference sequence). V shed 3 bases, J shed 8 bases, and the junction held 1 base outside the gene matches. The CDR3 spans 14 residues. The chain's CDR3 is CASSWDRGDSPLHF. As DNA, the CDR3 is TGTGCCAGCAGCTGGGACAGGGGGGATTCACCCCTCCACTTT.

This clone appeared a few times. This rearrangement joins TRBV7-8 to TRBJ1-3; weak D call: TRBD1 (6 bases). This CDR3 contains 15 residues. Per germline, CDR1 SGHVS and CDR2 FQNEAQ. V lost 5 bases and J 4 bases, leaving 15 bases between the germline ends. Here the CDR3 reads CASSQYRAAGNTIYF. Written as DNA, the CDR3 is TGTGCCAGCAGCCAATACAGGGCTGCGGGAAACACCATATATTTT. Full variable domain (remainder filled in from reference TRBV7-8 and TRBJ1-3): GAGVSQSPRYKVAKRGQDVALRCDPISGHVSLFWYQQALGQGPEFLTYFQNEAQLDKSGLPSDRFFAERPEGSVSTLKIQRTQQEDSAVYLCASSQYRAAGNTIYFGEGSWLTVV.

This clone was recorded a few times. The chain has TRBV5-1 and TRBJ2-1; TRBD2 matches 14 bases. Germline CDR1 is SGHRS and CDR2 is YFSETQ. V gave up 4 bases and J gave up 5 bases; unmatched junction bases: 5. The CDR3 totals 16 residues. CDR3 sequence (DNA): TGCGCCAGCAGCACCGGGACTAGCGGGAGAGACAATGAGCAGTTCTTC. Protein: CASSTGTSGRDNEQFF.

The CDR3 loop is CSATGNYGYTF. DNA of the CDR3: TGCAGTGCAACCGGGAACTATGGCTACACCTTC. V usage is TRBV20-1 and J usage is TRBJ1-2; D unresolved. V was trimmed by 6 bases and J by 2 bases, leaving 7 bases between them. This CDR3 contains 11 residues. The germline gives CDR1 DFQATT, CDR2 SNEGSKA (reference sequence).

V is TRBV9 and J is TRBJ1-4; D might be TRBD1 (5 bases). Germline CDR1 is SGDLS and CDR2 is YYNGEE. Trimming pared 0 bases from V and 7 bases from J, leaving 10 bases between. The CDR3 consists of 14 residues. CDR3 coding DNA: TGTGCCAGCAGCGTAGGGGGCCGGACTGAAAAACTGTTTTTT. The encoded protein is CASSVGGRTEKLFF. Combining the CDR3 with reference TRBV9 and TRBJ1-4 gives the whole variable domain DSGVTQTPKHLITATGQRVTLRCSPRSGDLSVYWYQQSLDQGLQFLIQYYNGEERAKGNILERFSAQQFPDLHSELNLSSLELGDSALYFCASSVGGRTEKLFFGSGTQLSVL.

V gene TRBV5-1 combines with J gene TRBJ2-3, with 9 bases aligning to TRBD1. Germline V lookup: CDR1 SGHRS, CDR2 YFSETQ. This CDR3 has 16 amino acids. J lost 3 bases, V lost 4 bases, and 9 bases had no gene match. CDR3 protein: CASSITRGTGTDTQYF. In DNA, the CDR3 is TGCGCCAGCAGCATCACTCGGGGGACAGGGACAGATACGCAGTATTTT.

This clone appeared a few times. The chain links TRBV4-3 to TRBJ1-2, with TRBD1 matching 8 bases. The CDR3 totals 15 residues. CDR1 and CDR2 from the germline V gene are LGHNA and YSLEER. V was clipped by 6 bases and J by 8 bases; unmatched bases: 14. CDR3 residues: CASSQTTGTGSGYTF. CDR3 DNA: TGCGCCAGCAGTCAAACTACCGGGACAGGCAGCGGCTACACCTTC.

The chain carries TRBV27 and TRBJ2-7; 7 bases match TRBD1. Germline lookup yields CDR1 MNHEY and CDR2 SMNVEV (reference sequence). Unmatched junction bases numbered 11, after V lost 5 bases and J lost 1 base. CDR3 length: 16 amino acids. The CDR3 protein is CASSRKPGTASYEQYF. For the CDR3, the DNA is TGTGCCAGCAGTCGTAAACCCGGGACAGCGTCCTACGAGCAGTACTTC.

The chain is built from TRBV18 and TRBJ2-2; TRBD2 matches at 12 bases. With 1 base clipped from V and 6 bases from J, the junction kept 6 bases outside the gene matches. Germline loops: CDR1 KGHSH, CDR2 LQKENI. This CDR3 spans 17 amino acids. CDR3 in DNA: TGTGCCAGCTCACCACGGCTAGCGGGAGGGCCGTCCGGGGAGCTGTTTTTT. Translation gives CASSPRLAGGPSGELFF.

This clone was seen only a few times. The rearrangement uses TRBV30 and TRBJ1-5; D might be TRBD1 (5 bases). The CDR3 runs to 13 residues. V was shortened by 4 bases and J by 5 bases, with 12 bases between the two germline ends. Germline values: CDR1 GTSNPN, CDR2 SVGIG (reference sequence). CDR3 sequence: CAWTQGSDQPQHF. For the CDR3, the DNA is TGTGCCTGGACCCAGGGTTCCGATCAGCCCCAGCATTTT. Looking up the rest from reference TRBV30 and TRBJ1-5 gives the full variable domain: SQTIHQWPATLVQPVGSPLSLECTVEGTSNPNLYWYRQAAGRGLQLLFYSVGIGQISSEVPQNLSASRPQDRQFILSSKKLLLSDSGFYLCAWTQGSDQPQHFGDGTRLSIL.

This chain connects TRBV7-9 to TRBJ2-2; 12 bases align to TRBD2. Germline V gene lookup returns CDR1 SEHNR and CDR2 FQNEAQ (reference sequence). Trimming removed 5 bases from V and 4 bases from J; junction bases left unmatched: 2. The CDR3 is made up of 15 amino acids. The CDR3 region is CASSTGLAGTGELFF. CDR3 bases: TGTGCCAGCAGCACGGGACTAGCGGGCACCGGGGAGCTGTTTTTT. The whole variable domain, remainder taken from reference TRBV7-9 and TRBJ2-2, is DTGVSQNPRHKITKRGQNVTFRCDPISEHNRLYWYRQTLGQGPEFLTYFQNEAQLEKSRLLSDRFSAERPKGSFSTLEIQRTEQGDSAMYLCASSTGLAGTGELFFGEGSRLTVL.

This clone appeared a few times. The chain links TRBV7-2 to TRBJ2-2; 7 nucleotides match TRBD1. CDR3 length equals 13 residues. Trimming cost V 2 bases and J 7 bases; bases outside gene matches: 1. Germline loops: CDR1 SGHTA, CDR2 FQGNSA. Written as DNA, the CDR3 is TGTGCCAGCAGCTTAAACAGGGGCGGGGAGCTGTTTTTT. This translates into CASSLNRGGELFF.

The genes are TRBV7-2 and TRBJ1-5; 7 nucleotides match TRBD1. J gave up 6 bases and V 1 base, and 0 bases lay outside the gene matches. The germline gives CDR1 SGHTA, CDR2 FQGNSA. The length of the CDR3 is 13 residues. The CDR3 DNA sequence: TGTGCCAGCAGCTTAGACAGGGGTCAGCCCCAGCATTTT. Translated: CASSLDRGQPQHF.

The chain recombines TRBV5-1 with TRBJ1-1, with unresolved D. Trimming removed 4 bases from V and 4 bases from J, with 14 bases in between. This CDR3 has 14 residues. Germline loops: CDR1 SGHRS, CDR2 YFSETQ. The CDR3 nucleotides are TGCGCCAGCAGCCCTTCAGGTGTGACCACTGAAGCTTTCTTT. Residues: CASSPSGVTTEAFF.

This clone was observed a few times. The CDR3 loop is CASSFKPGENIQYF. The DNA for the CDR3 is TGTGCCAGCAGTTTCAAACCGGGGGAAAACATTCAGTACTTC. The J gene is TRBJ2-4, the V gene TRBV6-5; weak D call: TRBD2 (6 bases). The V end lost 4 bases, the J end lost 5 bases, and 12 bases lay between the germline ends. The CDR3 is 14 amino acids. Germline V CDR1 and CDR2: MNHEY, SVGAGI.

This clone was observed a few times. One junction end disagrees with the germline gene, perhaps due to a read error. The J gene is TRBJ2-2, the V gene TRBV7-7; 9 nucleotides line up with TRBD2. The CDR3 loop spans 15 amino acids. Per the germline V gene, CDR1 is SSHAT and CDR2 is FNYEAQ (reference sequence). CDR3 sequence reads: CASSLELAGAGELFF. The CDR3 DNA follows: TGTGCTAGCAGCTTAGAACTAGCGGGCGCCGGGGAGCTGTTTTTT.

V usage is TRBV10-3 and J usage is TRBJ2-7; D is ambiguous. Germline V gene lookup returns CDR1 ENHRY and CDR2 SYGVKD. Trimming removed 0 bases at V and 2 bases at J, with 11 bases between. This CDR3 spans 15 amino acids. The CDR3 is CAISESWALAYEQYF. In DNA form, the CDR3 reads TGTGCCATCAGTGAGTCCTGGGCTCTTGCCTACGAGCAGTACTTC.

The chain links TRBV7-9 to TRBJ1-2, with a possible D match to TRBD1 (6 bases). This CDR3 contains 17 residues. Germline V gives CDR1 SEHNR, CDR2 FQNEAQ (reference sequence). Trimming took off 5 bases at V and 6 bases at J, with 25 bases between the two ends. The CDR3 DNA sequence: TGTGCCAGCAGCCCCCAGTTGGGGGCGTCTTCATGGGATGGCTACACCTTC. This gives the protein CASSPQLGASSWDGYTF.

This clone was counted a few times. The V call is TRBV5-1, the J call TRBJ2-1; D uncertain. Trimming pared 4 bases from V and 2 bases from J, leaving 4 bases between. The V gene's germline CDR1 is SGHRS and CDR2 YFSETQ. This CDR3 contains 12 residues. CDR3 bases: TGCGCCAGCAGCCACACCTACAATGAGCAGTTCTTC. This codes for CASSHTYNEQFF.

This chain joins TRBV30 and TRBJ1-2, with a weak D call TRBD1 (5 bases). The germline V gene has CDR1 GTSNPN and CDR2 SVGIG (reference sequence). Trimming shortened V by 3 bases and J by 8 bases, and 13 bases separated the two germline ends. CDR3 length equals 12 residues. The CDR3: CAWSAQGGGYTF. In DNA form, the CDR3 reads TGTGCCTGGAGCGCGCAGGGTGGCGGCTACACCTTC.

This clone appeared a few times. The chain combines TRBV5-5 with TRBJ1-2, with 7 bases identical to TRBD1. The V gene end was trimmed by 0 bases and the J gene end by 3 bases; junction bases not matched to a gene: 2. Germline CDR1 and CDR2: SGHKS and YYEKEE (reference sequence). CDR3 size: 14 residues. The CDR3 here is CASSLDRGYYGYTF. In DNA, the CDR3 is TGTGCCAGCAGCTTGGACAGGGGCTACTATGGCTACACCTTC.

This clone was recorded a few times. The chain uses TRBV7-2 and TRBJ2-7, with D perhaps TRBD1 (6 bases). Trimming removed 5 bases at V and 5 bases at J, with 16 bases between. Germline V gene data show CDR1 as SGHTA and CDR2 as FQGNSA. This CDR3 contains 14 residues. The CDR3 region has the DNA TGTGCCAGCAGCCCCGGACAGTTTTGGAACGAGCAGTACTTC. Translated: CASSPGQFWNEQYF.

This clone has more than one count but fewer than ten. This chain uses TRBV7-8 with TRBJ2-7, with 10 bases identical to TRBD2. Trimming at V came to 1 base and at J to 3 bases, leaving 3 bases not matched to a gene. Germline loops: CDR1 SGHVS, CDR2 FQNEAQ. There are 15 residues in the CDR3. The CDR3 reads CASSLGTSGSYEQYF. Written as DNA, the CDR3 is TGTGCCAGCAGCTTAGGGACTAGCGGAAGCTACGAGCAGTACTTC.

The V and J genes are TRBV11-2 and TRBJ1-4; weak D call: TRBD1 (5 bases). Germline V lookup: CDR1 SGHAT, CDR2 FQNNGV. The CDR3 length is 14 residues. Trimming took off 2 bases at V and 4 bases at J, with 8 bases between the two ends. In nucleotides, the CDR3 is TGTGCCAGCAGCTTAACAGGCTTTAATGAAAAACTGTTTTTT. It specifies CASSLTGFNEKLFF. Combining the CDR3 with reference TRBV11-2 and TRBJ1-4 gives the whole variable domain EAGVAQSPRYKIIEKRQSVAFWCNPISGHATLYWYQQILGQGPKLLIQFQNNGVVDDSQLPKDRFSAERLKGVDSTLKIQPAKLEDSAVYLCASSLTGFNEKLFFGSGTQLSVL.

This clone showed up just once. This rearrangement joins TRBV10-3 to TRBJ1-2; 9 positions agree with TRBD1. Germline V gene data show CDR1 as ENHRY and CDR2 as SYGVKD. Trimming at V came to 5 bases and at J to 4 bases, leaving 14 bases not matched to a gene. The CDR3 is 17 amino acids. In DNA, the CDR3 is TGTGCCATCAGTTCACCGGGACAGGGCCTACCACCCTATGGCTACACCTTC. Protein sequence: CAISSPGQGLPPYGYTF.

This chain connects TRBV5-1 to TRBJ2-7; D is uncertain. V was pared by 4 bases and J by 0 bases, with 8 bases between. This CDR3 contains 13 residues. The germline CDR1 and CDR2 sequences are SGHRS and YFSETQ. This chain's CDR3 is CASSTGPSYEQYF. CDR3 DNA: TGCGCCAGCAGCACCGGTCCCTCCTACGAGCAGTACTTC.

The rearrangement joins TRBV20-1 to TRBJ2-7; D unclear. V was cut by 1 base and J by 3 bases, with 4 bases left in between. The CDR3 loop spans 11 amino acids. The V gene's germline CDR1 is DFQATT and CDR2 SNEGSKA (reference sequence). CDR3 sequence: CSARVNYEQYF. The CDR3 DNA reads TGCAGTGCTAGAGTTAACTACGAGCAGTACTTC.

CDR3 bases: TGTGCCTGGAGTGGGGCCTCTCGGCCATACGAGCAGTACTTC. Its translation is CAWSGASRPYEQYF. The chain combines TRBV30 with TRBJ2-7; D ambiguous. The V end was cut by 1 base, the J end by 4 bases, with 14 bases between. CDR1 GTSNPN and CDR2 SVGIG come from the germline V gene (reference sequence). This CDR3 is built from 14 residues.

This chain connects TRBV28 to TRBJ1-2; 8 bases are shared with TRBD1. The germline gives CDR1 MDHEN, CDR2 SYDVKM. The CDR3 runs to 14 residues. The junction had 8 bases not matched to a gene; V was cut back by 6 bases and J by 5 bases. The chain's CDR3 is CASRTGQGPYGYTF. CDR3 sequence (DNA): TGTGCCAGCAGAACAGGACAGGGCCCTTATGGCTACACCTTC.

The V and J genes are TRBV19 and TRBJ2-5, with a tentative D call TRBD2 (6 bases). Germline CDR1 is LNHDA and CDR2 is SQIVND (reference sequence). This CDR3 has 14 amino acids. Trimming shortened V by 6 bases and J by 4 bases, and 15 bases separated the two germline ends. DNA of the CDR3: TGTGCCAGTAGCCCCGGGAGATTGTTAGAGACCCAGTACTTC. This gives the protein CASSPGRLLETQYF.

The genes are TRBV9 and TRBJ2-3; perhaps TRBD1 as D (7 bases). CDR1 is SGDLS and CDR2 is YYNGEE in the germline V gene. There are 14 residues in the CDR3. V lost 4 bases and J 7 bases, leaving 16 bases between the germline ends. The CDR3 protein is CASSSPQGGYTQYF. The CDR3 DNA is TGTGCCAGCAGCTCTCCGCAGGGGGGATATACGCAGTATTTT.

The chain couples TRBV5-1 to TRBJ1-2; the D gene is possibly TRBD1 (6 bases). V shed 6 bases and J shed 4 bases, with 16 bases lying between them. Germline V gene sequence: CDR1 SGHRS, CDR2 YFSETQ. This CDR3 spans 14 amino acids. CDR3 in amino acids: CASKSHDRRYGYTF. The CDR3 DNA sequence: TGCGCCAGCAAGTCGCACGACAGGCGCTATGGCTACACCTTC.